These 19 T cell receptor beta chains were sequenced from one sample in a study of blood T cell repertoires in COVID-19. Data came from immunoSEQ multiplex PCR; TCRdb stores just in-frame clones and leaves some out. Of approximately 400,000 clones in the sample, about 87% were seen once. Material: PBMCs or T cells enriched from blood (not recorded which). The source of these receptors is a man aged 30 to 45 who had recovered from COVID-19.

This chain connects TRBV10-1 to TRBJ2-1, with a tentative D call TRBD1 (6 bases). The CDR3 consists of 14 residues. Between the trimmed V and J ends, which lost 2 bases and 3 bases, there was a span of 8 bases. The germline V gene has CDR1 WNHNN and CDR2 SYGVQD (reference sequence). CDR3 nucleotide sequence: TGCGCCAGCAGTGAGGACAGGATCTACAATGAGCAGTTCTTC. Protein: CASSEDRIYNEQFF.

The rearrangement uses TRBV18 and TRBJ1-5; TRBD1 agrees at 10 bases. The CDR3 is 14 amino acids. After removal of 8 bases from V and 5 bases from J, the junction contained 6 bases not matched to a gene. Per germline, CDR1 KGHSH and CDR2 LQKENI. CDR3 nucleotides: TGTGCCAGCCCAGAGGGACAGGGGCATCAGCCCCAGCATTTT. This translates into CASPEGQGHQPQHF.

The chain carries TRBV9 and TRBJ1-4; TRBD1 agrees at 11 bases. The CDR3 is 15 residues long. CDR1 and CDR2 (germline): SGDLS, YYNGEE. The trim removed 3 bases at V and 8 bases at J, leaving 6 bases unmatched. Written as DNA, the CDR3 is TGTGCCAGCAGCGCGGGACAGGGGGTCGGGGAAAAACTGTTTTTT. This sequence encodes CASSAGQGVGEKLFF.

In DNA form, the CDR3 reads TGTGCCAGCATCGGGACTAGCGGGGGGGCCGGGGAGCTGTTTTTT. Its translation is CASIGTSGGAGELFF. V usage is TRBV2 and J usage is TRBJ2-2, with 16 bases identical to TRBD2. CDR1 is SNHLY and CDR2 is FYNNEI in the germline V gene. This CDR3 contains 15 residues. V shed 7 bases and J 6 bases; nucleotides not matched to a gene: 2.

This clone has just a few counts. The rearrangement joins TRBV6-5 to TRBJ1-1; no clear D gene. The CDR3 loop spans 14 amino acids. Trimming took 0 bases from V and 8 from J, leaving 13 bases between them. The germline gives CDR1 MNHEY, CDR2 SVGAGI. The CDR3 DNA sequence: TGTGCCAGCAGTTACTCGACTTTTGAATTAGAAGCTTTCTTT. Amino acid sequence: CASSYSTFELEAFF.

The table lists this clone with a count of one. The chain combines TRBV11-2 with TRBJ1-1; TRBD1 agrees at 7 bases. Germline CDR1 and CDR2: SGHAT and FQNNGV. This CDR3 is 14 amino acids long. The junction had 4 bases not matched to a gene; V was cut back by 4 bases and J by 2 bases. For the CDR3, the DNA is TGTGCCAGCAGCTCACAGGGGACCAACACTGAAGCTTTCTTT. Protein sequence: CASSSQGTNTEAFF.

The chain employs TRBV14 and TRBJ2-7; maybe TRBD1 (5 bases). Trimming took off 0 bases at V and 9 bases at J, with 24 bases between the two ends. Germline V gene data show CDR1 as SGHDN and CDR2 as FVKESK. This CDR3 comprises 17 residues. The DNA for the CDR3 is TGTGCCAGCAGCCAAGATGGGCAGGGCCGAGGTTATAGTGTGCAGTACTTC. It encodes CASSQDGQGRGYSVQYF.

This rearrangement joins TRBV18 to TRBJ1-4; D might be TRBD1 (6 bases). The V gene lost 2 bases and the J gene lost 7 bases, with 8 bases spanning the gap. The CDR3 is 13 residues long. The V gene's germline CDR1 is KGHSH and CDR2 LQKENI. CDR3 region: CASSPKGGEKLFF. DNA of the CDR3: TGTGCCAGCTCACCAAAAGGGGGTGAAAAACTGTTTTTT.

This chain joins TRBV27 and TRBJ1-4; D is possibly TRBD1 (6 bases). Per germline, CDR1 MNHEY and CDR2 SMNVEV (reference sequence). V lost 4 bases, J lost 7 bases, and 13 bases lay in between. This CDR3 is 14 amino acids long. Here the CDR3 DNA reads TGTGCCAGCAGTTCCAACAGGGTCGGTGAAAAACTGTTTTTT. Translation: CASSSNRVGEKLFF. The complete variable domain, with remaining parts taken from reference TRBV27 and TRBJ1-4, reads EAQVTQNPRYLITVTGKKLTVTCSQNMNHEYMSWYRQDPGLGLRQIYYSMNVEVTDKGDVPEGYKVSRKEKRNFPLILESPSPNQTSLYFCASSSNRVGEKLFFGSGTQLSVL.

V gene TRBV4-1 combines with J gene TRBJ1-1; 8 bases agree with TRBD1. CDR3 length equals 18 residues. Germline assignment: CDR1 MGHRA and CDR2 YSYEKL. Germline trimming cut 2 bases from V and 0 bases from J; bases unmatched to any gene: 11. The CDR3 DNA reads TGCGCCAGCAGCCAACACTGGACAGGGTCGAGGATGAACACTGAAGCTTTCTTT. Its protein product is CASSQHWTGSRMNTEAFF.

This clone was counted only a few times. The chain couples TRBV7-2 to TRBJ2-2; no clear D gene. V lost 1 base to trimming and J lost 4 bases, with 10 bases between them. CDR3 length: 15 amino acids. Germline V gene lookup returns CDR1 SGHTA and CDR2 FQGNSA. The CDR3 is CASSLGLGSTGELFF. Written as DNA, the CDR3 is TGTGCCAGCAGCTTAGGGCTGGGCAGCACCGGGGAGCTGTTTTTT. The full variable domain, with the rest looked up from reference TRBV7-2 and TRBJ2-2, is GAGVSQSPSNKVTEKGKDVELRCDPISGHTALYWYRQSLGQGLEFLIYFQGNSAPDKSGLPSDRFSAERTGGSVSTLTIQRTQQEDSAVYLCASSLGLGSTGELFFGEGSRLTVL.

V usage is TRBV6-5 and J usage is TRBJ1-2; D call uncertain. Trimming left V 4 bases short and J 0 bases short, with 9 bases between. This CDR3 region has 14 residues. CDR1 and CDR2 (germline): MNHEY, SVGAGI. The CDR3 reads CASSSDLPNYGYTF. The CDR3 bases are TGTGCCAGCAGTTCCGACTTACCTAACTATGGCTACACCTTC.

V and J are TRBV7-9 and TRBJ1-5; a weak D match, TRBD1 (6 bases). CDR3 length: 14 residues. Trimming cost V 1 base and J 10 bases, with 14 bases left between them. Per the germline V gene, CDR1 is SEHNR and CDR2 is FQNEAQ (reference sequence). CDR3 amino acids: CASSLGTEHSPQHF. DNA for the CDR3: TGTGCCAGCAGCTTAGGGACAGAACACTCACCCCAGCATTTT.

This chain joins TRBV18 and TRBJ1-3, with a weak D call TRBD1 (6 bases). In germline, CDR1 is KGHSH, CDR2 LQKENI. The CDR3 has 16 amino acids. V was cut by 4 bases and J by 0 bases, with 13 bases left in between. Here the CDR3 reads CASSQGQGSSGNTIYF. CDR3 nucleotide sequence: TGTGCCAGCTCACAGGGTCAGGGGAGCTCTGGAAACACCATATATTTT.

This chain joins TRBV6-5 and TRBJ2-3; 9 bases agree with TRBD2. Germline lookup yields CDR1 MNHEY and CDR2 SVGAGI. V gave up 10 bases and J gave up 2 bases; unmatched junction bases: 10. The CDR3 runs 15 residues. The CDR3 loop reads CATDHRTSDTDTQYF. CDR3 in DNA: TGTGCCACCGACCACAGGACTAGCGACACAGATACGCAGTATTTT.

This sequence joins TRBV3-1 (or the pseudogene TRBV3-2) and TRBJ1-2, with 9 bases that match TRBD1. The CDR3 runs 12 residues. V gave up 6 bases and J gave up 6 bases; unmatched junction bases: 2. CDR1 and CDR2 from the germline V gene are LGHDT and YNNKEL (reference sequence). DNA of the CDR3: TGTGCCAGCAGTTGGACAGGGGATGGCTACACCTTC. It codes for CASSWTGDGYTF.

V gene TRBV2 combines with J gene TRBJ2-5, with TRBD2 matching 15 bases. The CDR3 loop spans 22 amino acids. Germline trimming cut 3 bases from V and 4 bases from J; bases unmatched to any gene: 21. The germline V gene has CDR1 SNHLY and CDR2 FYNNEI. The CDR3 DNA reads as TGTGCCAGCAGTGATAAGGGACTAGCGGGGGGCACTCCGGTCCGCCGGCGAGAGACCCAGTACTTC. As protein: CASSDKGLAGGTPVRRRETQYF.

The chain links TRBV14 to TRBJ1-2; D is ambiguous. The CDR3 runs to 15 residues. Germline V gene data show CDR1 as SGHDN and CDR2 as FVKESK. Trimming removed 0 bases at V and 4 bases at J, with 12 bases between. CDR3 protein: CASSQDRGRFYGYTF. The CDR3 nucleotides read TGTGCCAGCAGCCAAGATCGAGGGAGATTCTATGGCTACACCTTC.

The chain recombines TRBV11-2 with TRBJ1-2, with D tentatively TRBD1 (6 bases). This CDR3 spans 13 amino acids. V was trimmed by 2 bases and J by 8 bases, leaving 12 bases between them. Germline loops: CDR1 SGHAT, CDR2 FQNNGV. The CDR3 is CASSLTGIVGYTF. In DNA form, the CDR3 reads TGTGCCAGCAGCTTAACAGGGATTGTCGGCTACACCTTC.